These 23 T cell receptor beta chains share one sample of origin, sequenced in a study of technical replicates of blood from a handful of donors. TCRdb's copy holds only in-frame clones and misses some; the assay was immunoSEQ multiplex PCR. The sample records 80,000 to 95,000 clones, 92% being singletons. Sequenced sample: T cells isolated from PBMCs. These receptors came from a human donor in good health.

This clone was found a few times. CDR3 residues: CASSPEGGTEAFF. For the CDR3, the DNA is TGCGCCAGCAGCCCTGAGGGGGGGACTGAAGCTTTCTTT. This chain uses TRBV4-1 with TRBJ1-1, with D perhaps TRBD1 (6 bases). The germline V and J ends were trimmed by 4 bases and 5 bases, with 11 bases remaining between them. This CDR3 comprises 13 residues. In germline, CDR1 is MGHRA, CDR2 YSYEKL.

The chain combines TRBV7-9 with TRBJ2-3; 11 nucleotides match TRBD2. The CDR3 is 14 residues long. Germline CDR1 is SEHNR and CDR2 is FQNEAQ (reference sequence). V lost 6 bases to trimming and J lost 2 bases; unmatched junction nucleotides: 1. CDR3 in DNA: TGTGCCAGCAGGACTAGCGGGGTCACAGATACGCAGTATTTT. This encodes CASRTSGVTDTQYF.

J is TRBJ2-7 and V is TRBV18, with 9 bases fitting TRBD1. The germline CDR1 and CDR2 sequences are KGHSH and LQKENI. Unmatched junction bases numbered 9, after V lost 5 bases and J lost 4 bases. This CDR3 spans 15 amino acids. In DNA, the CDR3 is TGTGCCAGCTCAAGACCGGGACAGGGCTTATACGAGCAGTACTTC. This sequence encodes CASSRPGQGLYEQYF.

The chain combines TRBV20-1 with TRBJ2-1, with D perhaps TRBD2 (5 bases). CDR3 size: 11 residues. Per the germline V gene, CDR1 is DFQATT and CDR2 is SNEGSKA (reference sequence). V lost 4 bases and J lost 12, with 13 bases in between. The CDR3 is CSAIGGAGQFF. Here the CDR3 DNA reads TGCAGTGCTATTGGCGGCGCGGGGCAGTTCTTC.

This chain links TRBV6-1 with TRBJ2-3; D is perhaps TRBD2 (5 bases). Germline V gene sequence: CDR1 MNHNS, CDR2 SASEGT. The CDR3 length is 14 residues. V gave up 8 bases and J gave up 2 bases, with 14 bases separating them. CDR3 residues: CASVDQRHTDTQYF. In DNA form, the CDR3 reads TGTGCCAGCGTTGATCAGCGGCACACAGATACGCAGTATTTT.

This clone has just one count. V usage is TRBV15 and J usage is TRBJ2-2; 12 positions agree with TRBD2. There are 16 residues in the CDR3. In germline, CDR1 is LNHNV, CDR2 YYDKDF (reference sequence). The J segment lost 3 bases and the V segment lost 1 base, leaving 0 bases of the junction unmatched. The CDR3 spells CATSRGLAGDTGELFF. In DNA form, the CDR3 reads TGTGCCACCAGCAGAGGACTAGCGGGAGACACCGGGGAGCTGTTTTTT.

The genes are TRBV28 and TRBJ1-3, with a possible D match to TRBD1 (5 bases). V lost 8 bases and J lost 2, with 16 bases in between. Per the germline V gene, CDR1 is MDHEN and CDR2 is SYDVKM. CDR3 length: 15 residues. The CDR3 coding sequence is TGTGCCAGCTTCTATCAAGGGGCACCTGGAAACACCATATATTTT. As protein: CASFYQGAPGNTIYF.

The CDR3 loop is CASSVEHFPDTQYF. CDR3 DNA sequence: TGTGCCAGCAGCGTCGAGCACTTTCCAGATACGCAGTATTTT. The rearrangement joins TRBV9 to TRBJ2-3; D uncertain. The CDR3 consists of 14 residues. The germline V gene has CDR1 SGDLS and CDR2 YYNGEE. V dropped 2 bases and J dropped 4 bases, with 11 bases sitting between them.

The rearrangement uses TRBV19 and TRBJ2-7; 8 nucleotides align to TRBD1. The germline gives CDR1 LNHDA, CDR2 SQIVND (reference sequence). The CDR3 contains 12 residues. V lost 8 bases to trimming and J lost 2 bases; unmatched junction nucleotides: 2. CDR3 loop: CASSGGTYEQYF. As DNA, the CDR3 is TGTGCCAGTTCAGGGGGCACCTACGAGCAGTACTTC.

The chain links TRBV21-1 to TRBJ2-7; the table calls TRBD2, which could not be checked here. TRBV21-1 is a pseudogene locus. The CDR3 sequence is 18 residues long. CDR3 loop: CASPSKLTDREEVYEQYF. The CDR3 region has the DNA TGTGCCAGCCCCTCAAAGCTTACCGACCGGGAGGAGGTTTACGAGCAGTACTTC.

V gene TRBV7-6 combines with J gene TRBJ1-1; maybe TRBD1 (6 bases). With 2 bases removed from V and 8 bases from J, the gap between germline ends came to 18 bases. The CDR3 contains 15 residues. CDR1 and CDR2 (germline): SGHVS, FNYEAQ. DNA for the CDR3: TGTGCCAGCAGCTTACGGTTAGACTCCCAGGGGGAAGCTTTCTTT. Residues: CASSLRLDSQGEAFF.

The genes are TRBV5-1 and TRBJ2-1; 11 bases agree with TRBD2. The germline gives CDR1 SGHRS, CDR2 YFSETQ. V was clipped by 6 bases and J by 6 bases; unmatched bases: 20. This CDR3 spans 19 amino acids. CDR3 sequence (DNA): TGCGCCAGCACCCATCTCGGGACTAGCGGTTCCTCGCGGGGCAATGAGCAGTTCTTC. Amino acids: CASTHLGTSGSSRGNEQFF. Full variable domain (missing parts from reference TRBV5-1 and TRBJ2-1): KAGVTQTPRYLIKTRGQQVTLSCSPISGHRSVSWYQQTPGQGLQFLFEYFSETQRNKGNFPGRFSGRQFSNSRSEMNVSTLELGDSALYLCASTHLGTSGSSRGNEQFFGPGTRLTVL.

In this sample, this clone turned up once. Other DNA sequences within the sample encode an identical CDR3. The chain couples TRBV6-5 to TRBJ2-2; TRBD1 matches at 9 bases. The V segment lost 0 bases and the J segment 5 bases; nucleotides outside the gene matches: 1. Germline V gene lookup returns CDR1 MNHEY and CDR2 SVGAGI. The CDR3 is 15 amino acids. In DNA, the CDR3 is TGTGCCAGCAGTTACTCGGGACAGGGAACCGGGGAGCTGTTTTTT. It encodes CASSYSGQGTGELFF.

The V gene is TRBV4-1, the J gene TRBJ2-1; D is perhaps TRBD2 (7 bases). The CDR3 has 17 residues. Germline loops: CDR1 MGHRA, CDR2 YSYEKL. Deletions cut 7 bases from V and 4 bases from J, with 23 bases between. CDR3 in DNA: TGCGCCAGCAAAAGGTCGGGTGAGGGGGGGTCGTACAATGAGCAGTTCTTC. Its protein is CASKRSGEGGSYNEQFF.

In DNA, the CDR3 is TGTGCCAGCAGCTTAGTACGGGGGCAAGAGACCCAGTACTTC. Residues: CASSLVRGQETQYF. The chain couples TRBV11-1 to TRBJ2-5; D is possibly TRBD2 (6 bases). The ends were cut back, 1 base at V and 2 bases at J, with 8 bases in the middle. Germline V gene lookup returns CDR1 SGHAT and CDR2 FQDESV (reference sequence). The CDR3 has 14 residues. Complete variable domain (other parts from reference TRBV11-1 and TRBJ2-5): EAEVAQSPRYKITEKSQAVAFWCDPISGHATLYWYRQILGQGPELLVQFQDESVVDDSQLPKDRFSAERLKGVDSTLKIQPAELGDSAMYLCASSLVRGQETQYFGPGTRLLVL.

The CDR3 DNA reads as TGTGCCAGCAGCTTCTCGGGGGGAAGCTACAATGAGCAGTTCTTC. Encoded protein: CASSFSGGSYNEQFF. This chain connects TRBV7-3 to TRBJ2-1; 7 bases match TRBD2. Germline assignment: CDR1 SGHTA and CDR2 FQGTGA. The CDR3 totals 15 residues. With V trimmed by 3 bases and J by 3 bases, 5 bases remained unmatched.

V gene TRBV4-1 combines with J gene TRBJ1-4; no definite D call. The germline V gene encodes CDR1 MGHRA and CDR2 YSYEKL. Trimming removed 1 base at V and 8 bases at J, with 5 bases between. The CDR3 length is 12 residues. This CDR3 is CASSQVREKLFF. The CDR3 DNA follows: TGCGCCAGCAGCCAAGTACGGGAAAAACTGTTTTTT.

This clone was counted a single time. This chain links TRBV4-1 with TRBJ2-7; TRBD2 aligns across 10 bases. After removal of 5 bases from V and 3 bases from J, the junction contained 4 bases not matched to a gene. CDR1 MGHRA and CDR2 YSYEKL come from the germline V gene. The CDR3 has 14 residues. The CDR3: CASSTLAGVYEQYF. As DNA, the CDR3 is TGCGCCAGCAGCACCCTAGCGGGGGTCTACGAGCAGTACTTC.

The V gene is TRBV5-1, the J gene TRBJ2-2, with 12 positions matching TRBD1. The CDR3 runs 18 residues. V trimming: 5 bases; J trimming: 0 bases; junction bases outside the gene matches: 8. Germline V gene data show CDR1 as SGHRS and CDR2 as YFSETQ. In nucleotides, the CDR3 is TGCGCCAGCAGTACCCCGGGACAGGGGGCGTCGAACACCGGGGAGCTGTTTTTT. Its protein product is CASSTPGQGASNTGELFF.

The chain uses TRBV5-1 and TRBJ2-5; TRBD2 agrees at 7 bases. The CDR3 is made up of 15 amino acids. Germline V lookup: CDR1 SGHRS, CDR2 YFSETQ. The junction had 8 bases not matched to a gene; V was cut back by 4 bases and J by 2 bases. The chain's CDR3 is CASSLQVREQETQYF. The CDR3 nucleotides are TGCGCCAGCAGCCTACAGGTGCGGGAGCAAGAGACCCAGTACTTC.

Only a few counts were recorded for this clone. The V and J genes are TRBV29-1 and TRBJ1-1; the D is unclear. Per germline, CDR1 SQVTM and CDR2 ANQGSEA. The CDR3 is 13 residues long. Trimming left V 3 bases short and J 0 bases short, with 8 bases between. CDR3 sequence: CSVEVRVNTEAFF. The CDR3 nucleotides are TGCAGCGTTGAGGTACGGGTGAACACTGAAGCTTTCTTT.

This clone showed up just once. The genes are TRBV6-6 and TRBJ2-7; TRBD2 might be the D (5 bases). Germline CDR1 and CDR2: MNHNY and SVGAGI (reference sequence). CDR3 length: 16 residues. V was trimmed by 4 bases and J by 2 bases, leaving 18 bases between them. The CDR3 is CASSSTSPGSTYEQYF. The CDR3 nucleotides are TGTGCCAGCAGTTCCACCTCTCCGGGGAGTACCTACGAGCAGTACTTC.

This clone was observed once. The chain links TRBV10-2 to TRBJ2-5, with 10 positions matching TRBD2. The CDR3 contains 15 residues. J gave up 7 bases and V 2 bases, and 7 bases lay outside the gene matches. Germline-derived CDR1 and CDR2 are WSHSY and SAAADI. This CDR3 is CASSEGLAVPRTQYF. The DNA of the CDR3 is TGCGCCAGCAGTGAGGGACTAGCGGTGCCGCGGACCCAGTACTTC.